These 24 T cell receptor beta chains came from one sample sequenced in a study of cytomegalovirus exposure and HLA in healthy donors. PCR employed 60 Vbeta and 13 Jbeta primers. TCRdb keeps only in-frame clones here, not all; method: immunoSEQ multiplex PCR. This table has more than 140,000 clones, 75% to 80% appearing once. Sequenced material: PBMCs. The receptors stem from a female donor in good health and CMV-seronegative.

The chain links TRBV5-6 to TRBJ1-4, with no clear D. The CDR3 runs to 14 residues. V lost 4 bases to trimming and J lost 8 bases, with 15 bases between them. Germline-derived CDR1 and CDR2 are SGHDT and YYEEEE. CDR3 protein: CASSAVGFGEKLFF. The DNA for the CDR3 is TGTGCCAGCAGCGCCGTAGGCTTCGGGGAAAAACTGTTTTTT. The full variable domain, completed using reference TRBV5-6 and TRBJ1-4, is DAGVTQSPTHLIKTRGQQVTLRCSPKSGHDTVSWYQQALGQGPQFIFQYYEEEERQRGNFPDRFSGHQFPNYSSELNVNALLLGDSALYLCASSAVGFGEKLFFGSGTQLSVL.

V gene TRBV7-2 combines with J gene TRBJ2-1; 11 nucleotides agree with TRBD1. The germline gives CDR1 SGHTA, CDR2 FQGNSA. The V segment lost 5 bases and the J segment 8 bases; nucleotides outside the gene matches: 8. The CDR3 is made up of 15 amino acids. The CDR3 loop reads CASSIRDRGFYEQFF. The CDR3 DNA reads as TGTGCCAGCAGCATCCGGGACAGGGGGTTCTATGAGCAGTTCTTC.

The chain has TRBV27 and TRBJ2-3, with 9 bases fitting TRBD1. The CDR3 has 15 residues. Germline V gives CDR1 MNHEY, CDR2 SMNVEV (reference sequence). The V segment lost 6 bases and the J segment 8 bases; nucleotides outside the gene matches: 12. The CDR3 nucleotides are TGTGCCAGCAGCCCCCGGGACAGGGAGCTTGGTACGCAGTATTTT. Its protein product is CASSPRDRELGTQYF.

This sequence joins TRBV18 and TRBJ1-2; tentatively, D is TRBD1 (5 bases). The CDR3 has 15 residues. CDR1 is KGHSH, CDR2 LQKENI, per germline. V was cut by 1 base and J by 5 bases, with 14 bases left in between. The CDR3: CASSPLRVSYYGYTF. In DNA, the CDR3 is TGTGCCAGCTCACCACTCAGGGTATCATATTATGGCTACACCTTC.

This chain links TRBV18 with TRBJ1-5, with D possibly TRBD1 on 5 matching bases. From germline, CDR1 is KGHSH and CDR2 LQKENI. This CDR3 has 14 amino acids. Trimming shortened V by 0 bases and J by 5 bases, and 8 bases separated the two germline ends. This CDR3 is CASSPPGGDQPQHF. In DNA form, the CDR3 reads TGTGCCAGCTCACCACCGGGGGGGGATCAGCCCCAGCATTTT.

This clone was seen more than once but under ten times. This rearrangement joins TRBV6-5 to TRBJ2-7; 10 nucleotides line up with TRBD2. Germline assignment: CDR1 MNHEY and CDR2 SVGAGI. The V gene end was trimmed by 2 bases and the J gene end by 8 bases; junction bases not matched to a gene: 6. The length of the CDR3 is 14 residues. Written as DNA, the CDR3 is TGTGCCAGCAGTTACCTAGCGGGAGAGGGAAAGCAGTACTTC. Its protein product is CASSYLAGEGKQYF.

The V and J genes are TRBV7-2 and TRBJ1-4; unclear D gene. The germline V gene encodes CDR1 SGHTA and CDR2 FQGNSA. The CDR3 is made up of 15 amino acids. Trimming cost V 2 bases and J 2 bases, with 9 bases left between them. The CDR3 DNA reads TGTGCCAGCAGCTTATGGCAGGCTACTAATGAAAAACTGTTTTTT. As protein: CASSLWQATNEKLFF.

In regard to this clone: Other DNA variants within this sample encode the same CDR3. J is TRBJ2-7 and V is TRBV15; D perhaps matches TRBD2 (6 bases). Germline V gives CDR1 LNHNV, CDR2 YYDKDF (reference sequence). This CDR3 is built from 12 residues. V was clipped by 3 bases and J by 3 bases, with 6 bases between them. The CDR3 nucleotides are TGTGCCACCAGCAGGGGGGGCTACGAGCAGTACTTC. Protein: CATSRGGYEQYF.

V is TRBV28 and J is TRBJ2-7; 8 bases fit TRBD1. Germline V CDR1 and CDR2: MDHEN, SYDVKM. The CDR3 length is 15 residues. The trim removed 6 bases at V and 1 base at J, leaving 8 bases unmatched. Here the CDR3 DNA reads TGTGCCAGCAGAAGACGACAGGGGATGTCCTACGAGCAGTACTTC. This translates into CASRRRQGMSYEQYF.

This chain links TRBV9 with TRBJ2-3; 15 bases fit TRBD2. The CDR3 runs to 17 residues. V was clipped by 2 bases and J by 3 bases; unmatched bases: 4. CDR1 and CDR2 from the germline V gene are SGDLS and YYNGEE. CDR3 loop: CASSVGTSGRRTDTQYF. CDR3 DNA: TGTGCCAGCAGCGTGGGGACTAGCGGGAGGAGGACAGATACGCAGTATTTT.

This clone was observed once. J is TRBJ2-7 and V is TRBV29-1; possible D gene TRBD1, 5 bases. Germline CDR1 is SQVTM and CDR2 is ANQGSEA. The CDR3 contains 13 residues. The germline V and J ends were trimmed by 3 bases and 2 bases, with 11 bases remaining between them. The CDR3 is CSVDGQGTYEQYF. The CDR3 nucleotides read TGCAGCGTTGACGGTCAGGGAACCTACGAGCAGTACTTC.

V and J are TRBV7-8 and TRBJ2-7; D uncertain. The CDR3 runs to 15 residues. The V gene's germline CDR1 is SGHVS and CDR2 FQNEAQ. The V end was cut by 4 bases, the J end by 6 bases, with 19 bases between. The CDR3 DNA sequence: TGTGCCAGCAGCTCAGATCTACGTACGACTGTCGAGCAGTACTTC. Residues: CASSSDLRTTVEQYF.

This chain uses TRBV11-3 with TRBJ1-6; 7 bases fit TRBD1. The ends lost 3 bases at V and 7 bases at J; junction bases unmatched: 3. Germline CDR1 reads SGHNT; CDR2 reads YENEEA. The CDR3 extends over 14 amino acids. The CDR3 DNA reads as TGTGCCAGCAGCTTGGGCAGGGGGAATTCACCCCTCCACTTT. It encodes CASSLGRGNSPLHF.

The gene calls are TRBV7-2 and TRBJ2-1; D ambiguous. Germline CDR1 is SGHTA and CDR2 is FQGNSA. The CDR3 spans 15 residues. Trimming pared 0 bases from V and 5 bases from J, leaving 11 bases between. The CDR3 DNA is TGTGCCAGCAGCTTAGCGGTACAGCCAAACAATGAGCAGTTCTTC. Its translation: CASSLAVQPNNEQFF.

The chain has TRBV7-2 and TRBJ2-5; tentatively, D is TRBD2 (6 bases). CDR1 and CDR2 (germline): SGHTA, FQGNSA. V was trimmed by 1 base and J by 2 bases, leaving 8 bases between them. The CDR3 has 14 amino acids. The CDR3 coding sequence is TGTGCCAGCAGCTTAGTAGGAGGGCAAGAGACCCAGTACTTC. Translating it yields CASSLVGGQETQYF.

V is TRBV11-2 and J is TRBJ2-7; TRBD2 agrees at 7 bases. V shed 5 bases, J shed 6 bases, and the junction held 10 bases outside the gene matches. CDR3 length equals 14 residues. Germline V gives CDR1 SGHAT, CDR2 FQNNGV. DNA of the CDR3: TGTGCCAGCAGCCCCGGGGAGGGTAGGAGCGAGCAGTACTTC. Protein product: CASSPGEGRSEQYF.

V and J are TRBV11-2 and TRBJ1-4; tentatively, D is TRBD1 (5 bases). CDR1 is SGHAT, CDR2 FQNNGV, per germline. Deletions cut 1 base from V and 7 bases from J, with 10 bases between. The CDR3 loop spans 14 amino acids. The CDR3 sequence is CASSLGRGFEKLFF. The CDR3 DNA follows: TGTGCCAGCAGCTTAGGGAGGGGTTTTGAAAAACTGTTTTTT.

The V and J genes are TRBV30 and TRBJ2-5; the D gene is possibly TRBD1 (6 bases). The J call is doubtful: the DNA matches TRBJ2-7 better. CDR1 is GTSNPN and CDR2 is SVGIG in the germline V gene (reference sequence). There are 11 residues in the CDR3. DNA for the CDR3: TGTGCCTGTAGTACAGGGTACGAGCAGTACTTC. Protein sequence: CACSTGYEQYF.

The rearrangement uses TRBV5-1 and TRBJ1-1, with TRBD1 matching over 7 bases. Germline V lookup: CDR1 SGHRS, CDR2 YFSETQ. V lost 2 bases, J lost 4 bases, and 2 bases stayed unmatched. The CDR3 consists of 13 residues. DNA for the CDR3: TGCGCCAGCAGCTTTTCAGGGGGCACTGAAGCTTTCTTT. The encoded protein is CASSFSGGTEAFF.

The chain combines TRBV2 with TRBJ2-7; 10 bases are shared with TRBD1. The CDR3 is 15 amino acids. Per germline, CDR1 SNHLY and CDR2 FYNNEI. V shed 2 bases and J 7 bases; nucleotides not matched to a gene: 8. CDR3: CASSERGQGSGEQYF. As DNA, the CDR3 is TGTGCCAGCAGTGAAAGGGGACAGGGGTCAGGGGAGCAGTACTTC.

This chain uses TRBV7-9 with TRBJ2-5; 8 bases are a match to TRBD2. Per germline, CDR1 SEHNR and CDR2 FQNEAQ (reference sequence). CDR3 length: 13 residues. The V gene end was trimmed by 3 bases and the J gene end by 4 bases; junction bases not matched to a gene: 1. The CDR3 is CASSFAGGETQYF. CDR3 nucleotides: TGTGCCAGCAGCTTCGCGGGGGGAGAGACCCAGTACTTC.

The chain uses TRBV6-1 and TRBJ1-1; TRBD1 is a possible D gene (5 bases). V was pared by 7 bases and J by 0 bases, with 15 bases between. The CDR3 loop spans 15 amino acids. In germline, CDR1 is MNHNS, CDR2 SASEGT. Here the CDR3 DNA reads TGTGCCAGCAAAAGGGGAGGGGCGATGAACACTGAAGCTTTCTTT. It codes for CASKRGGAMNTEAFF.

The genes are TRBV7-9 and TRBJ1-4; D might be TRBD1 (5 bases). The CDR3 sequence is 15 residues long. Between the trimmed V and J ends, which lost 3 bases and 0 bases, there was a span of 8 bases. Germline loops: CDR1 SEHNR, CDR2 FQNEAQ (reference sequence). CDR3 loop: CASSLRQTTNEKLFF. CDR3 DNA: TGTGCCAGCAGCTTGCGACAGACAACTAATGAAAAACTGTTTTTT.

Sample share makes this clone medium-sized (0.01 to 0.1%). The rearrangement uses TRBV6-1 and TRBJ2-7; maybe TRBD1 (5 bases). This CDR3 is built from 14 residues. The germline CDR1 and CDR2 sequences are MNHNS and SASEGT. V was clipped by 3 bases and J by 3 bases, with 12 bases between them. The CDR3 spells CASSDVGQGYEQYF. In DNA, the CDR3 is TGTGCCAGCAGTGACGTGGGGCAGGGCTACGAGCAGTACTTC.